This T cell receptor beta chain was identified in a study of OX40 agonist ivuxolimab in advanced cancers. Overall study context: At doses from 0.01 to 10 mg/kg, patients were given intravenous ivuxolimab every 2 weeks. Patients undergoing dose escalation presented with hepatocellular carcinoma, melanoma, renal cell or head and neck cancer.

This clone was seen a single time. The antigen is unknown. Germline V lookup: CDR1 SGHVS, CDR2 FNYEAQ. The CDR3 has 16 amino acids. Trimming removed 5 bases from V and 6 bases from J, with 17 bases in between. Findings of the study overall: Still undetermined is the antigen specificity of the expanded peripheral T cells. Low normalized T-cell clonal expansion was additionally recorded for some nonresponders.

Assay used: immunoSEQ multiplex PCR; TCRdb lists only in-frame clones, some missing. Counted here are tens of thousands of clones, 70% to 85% occurring once; the ten biggest clones make up about 1.8%. The specimen was CD4+ or CD8+ T cells sorted from blood, collected in a trial of the OX40 agonist ivuxolimab. V and J are TRBV7-6 and TRBJ1-6; perhaps TRBD1 as D (6 bases). This clonotype was sampled from an adult with an advanced solid tumor such as melanoma, head and neck, liver or kidney cancer. The CDR3 spells CASSPQQGIGNSPLHF. The CDR3 nucleotides read TGTGCCAGCAGCCCCCAACAGGGCATCGGTAATTCACCCCTCCACTTT.